What follows describes a single T cell receptor beta chain. The entry originates in a study of OX40 agonist ivuxolimab in advanced cancers. The wider study: Partial responses were achieved by three patients: one hepatocellular carcinoma, two cutaneous melanoma.

Germline V gives CDR1 LNHDA, CDR2 SQIVND (reference sequence). V was pared by 10 bases and J by 4 bases, with 9 bases of the junction left unmatched. The CDR3 runs 15 residues. Clones were sequenced by immunoSEQ multiplex PCR, and TCRdb holds only the in-frame ones, with some missing. Among roughly 61,000 clones, 80% to 95% were seen once, and the ten largest hold around 25%. The material sequenced was CD4+ or CD8+ T cells sorted from blood, taken in a trial of the OX40 agonist ivuxolimab. The rearrangement joins TRBV19 to TRBJ2-1; TRBD2 aligns across 11 bases. The sequence was collected from an adult with an advanced solid tumor such as melanoma, head and neck, liver or kidney cancer. The CDR3 DNA reads as TGTGCCACAACCGTGACTAGCGGGACTTACAATGAGCAGTTCTTC. This gives the protein CATTVTSGTYNEQFF.